Listed here are 10 T cell receptor beta chains from one sample, sequenced in a study of early T cells in non-severe SARS-CoV-2 infection (dated by TCRdb to the early 2020s). The library came from 5' RACE. For sequencing, a NextSeq 500 was employed. TCRdb reran the public reads through fastp at Q25 and MiXCR, keeping productive beta chains. Rows are unified per CDR3 protein, each entry keeping the most common DNA and genes. The sample profile shows some 38,000 distinct CDR3 sequences; over 3.5% of them were found once. Of the sample, 10% falls within the top ten clones. Sequenced sample: whole blood. These receptors all come from an adult who was a healthcare worker with PCR-confirmed SARS-CoV-2 infection or an uninfected control (not recorded which).

This clonotype was picked up many times. The genes are TRBV19 and TRBJ2-6, with 7 bases that match TRBD1. The CDR3 spans 17 residues. Looked up from germline, CDR1 is LNHDA and CDR2 is SQIVND (reference sequence). The trim removed 5 bases at V and 0 bases at J, leaving 7 bases unmatched. The CDR3 loop is CASSPGQAYSGANVLTF. CDR3 nucleotides: TGTGCCAGTAGTCCAGGACAGGCTTACTCTGGGGCCAACGTCCTGACTTTC.

In this sample, this clonotype turned up many times. This sequence joins TRBV27 and TRBJ2-7; TRBD2 agrees at 7 bases. This CDR3 has 13 residues. J was trimmed by 6 bases and V by 6 bases; bases with no gene match: 8. Germline CDR1 MNHEY, CDR2 SMNVEV (reference sequence). The CDR3 loop is CASRAGSGGEQYF. CDR3 bases: TGTGCCAGCAGAGCGGGATCCGGGGGCGAGCAGTACTTC.

At least ten counts were recorded for this clonotype. This chain connects TRBV6-6 to TRBJ2-1; 11 positions match TRBD2. The CDR3 covers 18 residues. V trimming: 6 bases; J trimming: 8 bases; junction bases outside the gene matches: 18. CDR1 is MNHNY, CDR2 SVGAGI, per germline (reference sequence). The CDR3 protein is CASRFDPLLAGVRYEQFF. In DNA, the CDR3 is TGTGCCAGCAGATTCGACCCATTACTAGCGGGAGTGAGGTATGAGCAGTTCTTC.

On this clonotype: Possible read error: a much larger clone is one base away. The chain carries TRBV11-2 and TRBJ2-1; D gene ambiguous. Germline CDR1 SGHAT, CDR2 FQNNGV. The CDR3 contains 15 residues. CDR3 nucleotides: TGTGTCAGCAGCGAGACGCTAACTGTGTCCAATGAGCAGTTCTTC. Protein sequence: CVSSETLTVSNEQFF.

This clonotype was detected ten times or more. The rearrangement joins TRBV7-8 to TRBJ2-2; D is perhaps TRBD1 (6 bases). Trimming pared 5 bases from V and 7 bases from J, leaving 17 bases between. The CDR3 runs to 15 residues. Germline V gene sequence: CDR1 SGHVS, CDR2 FQNEAQ. In nucleotides, the CDR3 is TGTGCCAGCAGCCAGGGGATAGAAAGGATCGGGGAGCTGTTTTTT. It encodes CASSQGIERIGELFF.

This clonotype was detected ten times or more. This chain joins TRBV4-1 and TRBJ2-1, with TRBD2 identical over 14 bases. In germline, CDR1 is MGHRA, CDR2 YSYEKL. CDR3 length: 15 residues. The junction had 8 bases not matched to a gene; V was cut back by 8 bases and J by 8 bases. The DNA of the CDR3 is TGCGCCAGCCGGGGGGGGACTAGCGGGAGCTATGAGCAGTTCTTC. It is translated as CASRGGTSGSYEQFF.

This clonotype was seen many times. J is TRBJ2-6 and V is TRBV30, with D unresolved. This CDR3 spans 18 amino acids. Trimming stripped 4 bases from V and 0 bases from J, with 19 bases between. Germline assignment: CDR1 GTSNPN and CDR2 SVGIG (reference sequence). The CDR3, as DNA: TGTGCCTGGAAAACGGGTTTTTCATCGCACTCTGGGGCCAACGTCCTGACTTTC. This sequence encodes CAWKTGFSSHSGANVLTF. Full variable domain (outside the CDR3, taken from reference TRBV30 and TRBJ2-6): SQTIHQWPATLVQPVGSPLSLECTVEGTSNPNLYWYRQAAGRGLQLLFYSVGIGQISSEVPQNLSASRPQDRQFILSSKKLLLSDSGFYLCAWKTGFSSHSGANVLTFGAGSRLTVL.

This clonotype was seen many times. The J gene is TRBJ1-1, the V gene TRBV20-1; D is possibly TRBD1 (6 bases). The germline V gene has CDR1 DFQATT and CDR2 SNEGSKA (reference sequence). There are 14 residues in the CDR3. The V end was cut by 6 bases, the J end by 3 bases, with 17 bases between. The CDR3 bases are TGCAGTGCCCGACCCTTTGGGGGCCACACTGAAGCTTTCTTT. Translation gives CSARPFGGHTEAFF.

The chain links TRBV7-3 to TRBJ2-3, with 8 bases lining up with TRBD2. The CDR3 spans 17 residues. Germline V gene data show CDR1 as SGHTA and CDR2 as FQGTGA. Trimming took 5 bases from V and 2 from J; bases not matched to a gene: 12. Here the CDR3 DNA reads TGTGCCAGCAGCCGCCACCCACCGGGAGGGGACACAGATACGCAGTATTTT. It translates to CASSRHPPGGDTDTQYF.

This clonotype was seen ten or more times. The rearrangement uses TRBV28 and TRBJ2-3; 9 nucleotides line up with TRBD1. Germline V gives CDR1 MDHEN, CDR2 SYDVKM. The ends lost 4 bases at V and 14 bases at J; junction bases unmatched: 4. The CDR3 sequence is 11 residues long. Here the CDR3 DNA reads TGTGCCAGCAGTTGGGACAGGGTTTTGTATTTT. Protein sequence: CASSWDRVLYF.